This T cell receptor beta chain is drawn from a study of blood T cell repertoires in COVID-19. Across the whole study: COVID-19 samples collected from the United States, Italy and Spain covered acute and convalescent phases.

Allocation to cohorts depended on clinical history reported by the participants. Clones were read by immunoSEQ multiplex PCR, and TCRdb kept only the in-frame ones, dropping some. The sample has about 220,000 clones, around 90% seen once. The CDR3 is 12 residues long. V was trimmed by 5 bases and J by 4 bases, leaving 8 bases between them. Looked up from germline, CDR1 is SEHNR and CDR2 is FQNEAQ (reference sequence). The sequencing sample was made of PBMCs or T cells enriched from blood (not recorded which). The chain recombines TRBV7-9 with TRBJ1-2, with a tentative D call TRBD1 (5 bases). The receptor comes from a woman in her 50s with acute COVID-19. The CDR3 DNA sequence: TGTGCCAGCAGCCGACAGATCTATGGCTACACCTTC. It encodes CASSRQIYGYTF.